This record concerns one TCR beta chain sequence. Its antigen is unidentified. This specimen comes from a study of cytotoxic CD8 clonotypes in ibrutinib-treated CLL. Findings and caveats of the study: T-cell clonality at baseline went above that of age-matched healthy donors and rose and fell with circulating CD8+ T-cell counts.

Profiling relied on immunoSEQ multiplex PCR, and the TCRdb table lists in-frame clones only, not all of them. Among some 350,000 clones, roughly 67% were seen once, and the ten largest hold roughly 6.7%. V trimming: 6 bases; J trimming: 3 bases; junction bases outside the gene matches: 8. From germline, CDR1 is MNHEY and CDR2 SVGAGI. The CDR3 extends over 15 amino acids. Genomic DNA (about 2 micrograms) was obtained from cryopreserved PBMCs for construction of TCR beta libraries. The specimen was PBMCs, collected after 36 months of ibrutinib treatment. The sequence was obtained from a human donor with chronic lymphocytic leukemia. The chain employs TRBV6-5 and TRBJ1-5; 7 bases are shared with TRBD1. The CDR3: CASRSGQTLNQPQHF. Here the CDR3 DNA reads TGTGCCAGCAGATCGGGACAGACCCTCAATCAGCCCCAGCATTTT.